The next 18 T cell receptor beta chains were all read from a single sample in a study of blood T cell repertoires in COVID-19 (dated by TCRdb to 2020 to 2021). Library method: the immunoSEQ multiplex PCR assay. Not all clones reach the TCRdb copy of this immuneACCESS table, which keeps in-frame sequences only. Checked studies attribute under half of the gap to unresolved V genes and leave the rest unexplained. Within this sample are 150,000 to 200,000 clones, with around 80% of them counted one time only. The ten largest clones take up roughly 8% of the sample. The sequenced sample consisted of PBMCs or T cells enriched from blood (not recorded which). These receptors all come from a woman between 50 and 59 years old who had recovered from COVID-19.

There are a few counts of this clone. CDR3 DNA sequence: TGTGCCAGCAGTTACTCGGGCAGGACCTACGAGCAGTACTTC. As protein: CASSYSGRTYEQYF. This chain connects TRBV6-6 to TRBJ2-7; D remains ambiguous. In germline, CDR1 is MNHNY, CDR2 SVGAGI (reference sequence). V lost 0 bases and J lost 2, with 8 bases in between. The CDR3 spans 14 residues.

CDR3 bases: TGTGCCAGCAGCCCGACAGGAGCCTTCTCTGGAAACACCATATATTTT. It translates to CASSPTGAFSGNTIYF. This chain uses TRBV28 with TRBJ1-3; TRBD1 might be the D (6 bases). The CDR3 covers 16 residues. Germline CDR1 and CDR2: MDHEN and SYDVKM. V was trimmed by 6 bases and J by 0 bases, leaving 15 bases between them.

The J gene is TRBJ2-1, the V gene TRBV5-1, with a weak D call TRBD2 (6 bases). The germline V and J ends were trimmed by 4 bases and 1 base, with 12 bases remaining between them. The CDR3 runs 15 residues. Germline CDR1 reads SGHRS; CDR2 reads YFSETQ. CDR3 region: CASSEAGLSYNEQFF. The CDR3 coding sequence is TGCGCCAGCAGCGAAGCGGGCCTATCCTACAATGAGCAGTTCTTC. The variable domain in full, completed from reference TRBV5-1 and TRBJ2-1, reads KAGVTQTPRYLIKTRGQQVTLSCSPISGHRSVSWYQQTPGQGLQFLFEYFSETQRNKGNFPGRFSGRQFSNSRSEMNVSTLELGDSALYLCASSEAGLSYNEQFFGPGTRLTVL.

V is TRBV12-3 or TRBV12-4 and J is TRBJ1-1; perhaps TRBD1 as D (5 bases). V lost 8 bases to trimming and J lost 6 bases, with 16 bases between them. This CDR3 is built from 13 residues. CDR3 coding DNA: TGTGCCAGCCTTGGGCAGGGTATGGCTGAAGCTTTCTTT. It specifies CASLGQGMAEAFF.

The gene calls are TRBV19 and TRBJ1-1; tentative D call: TRBD1 (5 bases). Trimming stripped 7 bases from V and 8 bases from J, with 17 bases between. The CDR3 runs 13 residues. CDR1 is LNHDA and CDR2 is SQIVND in the germline V gene (reference sequence). CDR3 sequence reads: CASTPRAVREAFF. The CDR3 bases are TGTGCCAGTACCCCCAGGGCGGTCCGGGAAGCTTTCTTT. The full variable domain, in which reference TRBV19 and TRBJ1-1 provide the parts outside the CDR3, is DGGITQSPKYLFRKEGQNVTLSCEQNLNHDAMYWYRQDPGQGLRLIYYSQIVNDFQKGDIAEGYSVSREKKESFPLTVTSAQKNPTAFYLCASTPRAVREAFFGQGTRLTVV.

The V and J genes are TRBV3-1 (or the pseudogene TRBV3-2) and TRBJ1-1; 8 bases align to TRBD1. Trimming cost V 4 bases and J 11 bases; bases outside gene matches: 9. The germline V gene has CDR1 LGHDT and CDR2 YNNKEL (reference sequence). The CDR3 has 13 amino acids. The CDR3: CASSRFRGQEAFF. The CDR3 region has the DNA TGTGCCAGCAGCCGTTTCAGGGGGCAGGAGGCTTTCTTT.

The chain employs TRBV19 and TRBJ1-4, with 8 bases fitting TRBD1. The CDR3 consists of 15 residues. CDR1 is LNHDA, CDR2 SQIVND, per germline (reference sequence). V trimming: 6 bases; J trimming: 8 bases; junction bases outside the gene matches: 11. The CDR3 DNA is TGTGCCAGTAGCTCCGTTGGGACAGGAATAGAAAAACTGTTTTTT. This translates into CASSSVGTGIEKLFF.

V usage is TRBV5-1 and J usage is TRBJ1-2; no reliable D call. CDR3 length equals 13 residues. V lost 2 bases to trimming and J lost 6 bases, with 11 bases between them. Germline lookup yields CDR1 SGHRS and CDR2 YFSETQ. The CDR3 nucleotides are TGCGCCAGCAGCTTTCGGGGAGCCGATGGCTACACCTTC. Translation gives CASSFRGADGYTF.

The chain has TRBV21-1 and TRBJ1-1; TRBD1 is the table's D call and was not checked against the DNA. TRBV21-1 is tagged as a pseudogene. The CDR3 is made up of 16 amino acids. CDR3: CASTRGILGLRGEAFF. Written as DNA, the CDR3 is TGTGCCAGCACCAGGGGGATTCTTGGACTGAGGGGGGAAGCTTTCTTT.

The gene calls are TRBV7-9 and TRBJ1-4; D uncertain. V was shortened by 3 bases and J by 0 bases, with 8 bases between the two germline ends. Germline V gene data show CDR1 as SEHNR and CDR2 as FQNEAQ (reference sequence). The CDR3 is 15 amino acids. CDR3 nucleotides: TGTGCCAGCAGCTTCCCAACTGCAACTAATGAAAAACTGTTTTTT. It yields the protein CASSFPTATNEKLFF.

The chain joins TRBV7-8 to TRBJ1-2; unclear D gene. V lost 1 base and J 2 bases, leaving 14 bases between the germline ends. Germline assignment: CDR1 SGHVS and CDR2 FQNEAQ. This CDR3 has 16 amino acids. The CDR3 coding sequence is TGTGCCAGCAGCTTAGTGGTCCGGGCGGGGAACTATGGCTACACCTTC. Translating gives CASSLVVRAGNYGYTF.

This sequence joins TRBV21-1 and TRBJ1-6. TRBV21-1 has pseudogene status. The CDR3 sequence is 16 residues long. The CDR3 nucleotides are TGTGCCAGCAGCAAACTAGGGCGGGATCTATTATCACCCCTCCACTTT. This translates into CASSKLGRDLLSPLHF.

There are a few counts of this clone. This chain joins TRBV2 and TRBJ2-7; D unresolved. V lost 8 bases and J 2 bases, leaving 4 bases between the germline ends. This CDR3 spans 10 amino acids. Per the germline V gene, CDR1 is SNHLY and CDR2 is FYNNEI. The CDR3 is CASSTYEQYF. The DNA of the CDR3 is TGTGCCAGCTCAACCTACGAGCAGTACTTC.

The chain has TRBV19 and TRBJ1-1; perhaps TRBD1 as D (5 bases). This CDR3 is 14 amino acids long. Germline CDR1 and CDR2: LNHDA and SQIVND (reference sequence). V shed 6 bases and J shed 1 base, with 12 bases lying between them. The CDR3: CASSRWGSNTEAFF. The CDR3 region has the DNA TGTGCCAGTAGCAGATGGGGCTCGAACACTGAAGCTTTCTTT.

The chain recombines TRBV11-1 with TRBJ2-7, with 7 positions matching TRBD1. Trimming took 5 bases from V and 4 from J; bases not matched to a gene: 8. The CDR3 is 14 amino acids. Germline loops: CDR1 SGHAT, CDR2 FQDESV (reference sequence). The CDR3 DNA reads TGTGCCAGCAGCACGACAGGGAACCGTTACGAGCAGTACTTC. It yields the protein CASSTTGNRYEQYF.

The chain combines TRBV7-2 with TRBJ2-6; 9 bases align to TRBD1. CDR1 is SGHTA and CDR2 is FQGNSA in the germline V gene. Trimming at V came to 4 bases and at J to 2 bases, leaving 0 bases not matched to a gene. The CDR3 has 15 residues. CDR3 loop: CASSWDRAGANVLTF. The CDR3 DNA reads TGTGCCAGCAGCTGGGACAGGGCTGGGGCCAACGTCCTGACTTTC.

The chain is built from TRBV27 and TRBJ1-1; 8 bases map to TRBD1. The CDR3 covers 19 residues. Germline CDR1 is MNHEY and CDR2 is SMNVEV (reference sequence). Trimming at V came to 4 bases and at J to 0 bases, leaving 16 bases not matched to a gene. CDR3 sequence reads: CASSSYFLRDRKMNTEAFF. The CDR3 DNA reads TGTGCCAGCAGTTCCTACTTCCTCCGGGACAGGAAAATGAACACTGAAGCTTTCTTT.

The chain employs TRBV4-3 and TRBJ1-2; D may be TRBD1 (6 bases). Per the germline V gene, CDR1 is LGHNA and CDR2 is YSLEER. The CDR3 length is 18 residues. The V end was cut by 4 bases, the J end by 3 bases, with 24 bases between. The CDR3 nucleotides read TGCGCCAGCAGCCTAGCCCATAGGGGGATCTCTGAAGACTATGGCTACACCTTC. Encoded protein: CASSLAHRGISEDYGYTF.